This T cell receptor (beta chain) originates from a study of graft-versus-host responses after intestinal transplantation. The study, taken as a whole, reports: GvH clonotypes were identified within recipient marrow, with a subset emerging first in ileum or blood. Those patients showing graft-donor T cell macrochimerism displayed high graft-versus-host to host-versus-graft clonal ratios in allografts.

Looked up from germline, CDR1 is SGHVS and CDR2 is FQNEAQ. This CDR3 is built from 17 residues. Trimming at V came to 5 bases and at J to 5 bases, leaving 14 bases not matched to a gene. This clone was picked up one time. Its antigen is not known. Generated by immunoSEQ multiplex PCR, the TCRdb table keeps only in-frame clones and is missing some. The sample yields about 88,000 clones, around 93% seen once. The sample consisted of unstimulated CD4+ T cells sorted from spleen or lymph node cells, taken before transplant. The source is a human donor who was the organ donor for an intestinal transplant. The chain recombines TRBV7-8 with TRBJ1-5, with TRBD1 matching 8 bases. CDR3 sequence (DNA): TGTGCCAGCAGCGCCGGACAGGGCCCTTGGGAGTATCAGCCCCAGCATTTT. Protein sequence: CASSAGQGPWEYQPQHF. Together with reference TRBV7-8 and TRBJ1-5, the CDR3 gives the full variable domain: GAGVSQSPRYKVAKRGQDVALRCDPISGHVSLFWYQQALGQGPEFLTYFQNEAQLDKSGLPSDRFFAERPEGSVSTLKIQRTQQEDSAVYLCASSAGQGPWEYQPQHFGDGTRLSIL.